Following are 10 T cell receptor beta chains from one sample sequenced in a study of cytomegalovirus exposure and HLA in healthy donors. The PCR used 60 Vbeta and 13 Jbeta primers. Profiled with immunoSEQ multiplex PCR; TCRdb holds only in-frame clones, not every one. The sample yields about 130,000 clones, around 80% seen once. The sample taken for sequencing was PBMCs. These receptors were collected from a female donor in good health and CMV-seronegative.

The rearrangement links TRBV25-1 to TRBJ1-5; 9 nucleotides match TRBD1. The ends lost 5 bases at V and 6 bases at J; junction bases unmatched: 5. Germline CDR1 and CDR2: MGHDK and SYGVNS. The CDR3 is 14 residues long. The CDR3 protein is CASSPTGGFQPQHF. The CDR3 DNA reads as TGTGCCAGCAGTCCGACAGGGGGGTTTCAGCCCCAGCATTTT.

The V gene is TRBV27, the J gene TRBJ2-7, with D possibly TRBD2 on 6 matching bases. Per the germline V gene, CDR1 is MNHEY and CDR2 is SMNVEV (reference sequence). There are 14 residues in the CDR3. V shed 2 bases and J shed 6 bases, with 14 bases lying between them. The CDR3 sequence: CASSLEGWDSEQYF. The CDR3 DNA reads TGTGCCAGCAGTTTAGAGGGTTGGGACTCCGAGCAGTACTTC.

V gene TRBV4-1 combines with J gene TRBJ1-6; D ambiguous. This CDR3 has 14 residues. Germline V gives CDR1 MGHRA, CDR2 YSYEKL. V lost 0 bases to trimming and J lost 6 bases, with 6 bases between them. The CDR3 here is CASSQDWANSPLHF. In nucleotides, the CDR3 is TGCGCCAGCAGCCAAGATTGGGCTAATTCACCCCTCCACTTT.

This chain uses TRBV5-1 with TRBJ2-1, with a possible D match to TRBD2 (7 bases). V was trimmed by 0 bases and J by 8 bases, leaving 12 bases between them. This CDR3 comprises 14 residues. CDR1 is SGHRS and CDR2 is YFSETQ in the germline V gene. CDR3 DNA sequence: TGCGCCAGCAGCTTGGAGGGGGGGCTCGATGAGCAGTTCTTC. Translated: CASSLEGGLDEQFF.

This chain links TRBV29-1 with TRBJ2-7, with 10 bases identical to TRBD2. CDR1 and CDR2 (germline): SQVTM, ANQGSEA. The CDR3 is made up of 15 amino acids. V was pared by 2 bases and J by 2 bases, with 6 bases of the junction left unmatched. CDR3 amino acids: CSVEYGTSATYEQYF. Here the CDR3 DNA reads TGCAGCGTTGAATATGGGACTAGCGCAACCTACGAGCAGTACTTC.

The chain uses TRBV28 and TRBJ1-1; 10 bases map to TRBD1. Germline loops: CDR1 MDHEN, CDR2 SYDVKM. After removal of 1 base from V and 10 bases from J, the junction contained 6 bases not matched to a gene. The CDR3 sequence is 14 residues long. The CDR3: CASSLLNDRGRAFF. The DNA of the CDR3 is TGTGCCAGCAGTTTATTGAACGACAGGGGGCGAGCTTTCTTT.

There are a few counts of this clone. The chain combines TRBV12-5 with TRBJ1-1, with 7 bases lining up with TRBD1. The germline gives CDR1 LGHNT, CDR2 FRNRAP. The junction had 3 bases not matched to a gene; V was cut back by 1 base and J by 7 bases. The CDR3 length is 13 residues. Written as DNA, the CDR3 is TGTGCTAGTGGTTTGGGCGGGACAGTTGAAGCTTTCTTT. Translating it yields CASGLGGTVEAFF.

This chain joins TRBV30 and TRBJ2-3; the D gene is possibly TRBD2 (5 bases). Germline V gene data show CDR1 as GTSNPN and CDR2 as SVGIG (reference sequence). Trimming took 0 bases from V and 10 from J, leaving 11 bases between them. The CDR3 spans 12 residues. The CDR3: CAWSVGRAAQYF. CDR3 nucleotide sequence: TGTGCCTGGAGTGTAGGGAGAGCGGCGCAGTATTTT.

This clone was seen only once. The chain joins TRBV7-2 to TRBJ2-7; TRBD2 matches at 8 bases. Germline-derived CDR1 and CDR2 are SGHTA and FQGNSA. The CDR3 consists of 15 residues. The J segment lost 0 bases and the V segment lost 8 bases, leaving 9 bases of the junction unmatched. CDR3 coding DNA: TGTGCCAGCGGACCCCTAGCGGGTGACTCCTACGAGCAGTACTTC. Its protein is CASGPLAGDSYEQYF. The full variable domain, completed using reference TRBV7-2 and TRBJ2-7, is GAGVSQSPSNKVTEKGKDVELRCDPISGHTALYWYRQSLGQGLEFLIYFQGNSAPDKSGLPSDRFSAERTGGSVSTLTIQRTQQEDSAVYLCASGPLAGDSYEQYFGPGTRLTVT.

This chain joins TRBV2 and TRBJ1-5; possibly TRBD1 for D (6 bases). The V gene lost 5 bases and the J gene lost 5 bases, with 10 bases spanning the gap. CDR3 length: 13 amino acids. The V gene's germline CDR1 is SNHLY and CDR2 FYNNEI. The CDR3 reads CASSQGPDQPQHF. Written as DNA, the CDR3 is TGTGCCAGCAGTCAGGGGCCGGATCAGCCCCAGCATTTT.